This T cell receptor beta chain was obtained from a study of cytomegalovirus exposure and HLA in healthy donors. General study points: The authors confirmed in vitro that three CMV-associated chains were specific for CMV antigens. HLA restriction was apparent for most CMV-associated TCR beta chains in a later analysis. Among TCR beta chains of equal frequency, HLA-associated ones were more clonally expanded in a later analysis.

This clone has just a few counts. What it binds is unknown. The PCR was carried out with 60 Vbeta primers and 13 Jbeta primers. Assay: immunoSEQ multiplex PCR; the TCRdb copy retains only in-frame clones and omits some. The sample contains about 160,000 clones, approximately 88% of which appear only once. Germline V gives CDR1 SSHAT, CDR2 FNYEAQ (reference sequence). With 5 bases removed from V and 4 bases from J, the gap between germline ends came to 13 bases. CDR3 length: 14 residues. Input material: PBMCs. The chain is built from TRBV7-7 and TRBJ2-3; D possibly corresponds to TRBD2 (6 bases). The source of this sequence is a boy aged 2 to 9 in good health and CMV-seronegative. CDR3 sequence reads: CASSLKAGPDTQYF. The DNA of the CDR3 is TGTGCCAGCAGCCTTAAGGCGGGGCCAGATACGCAGTATTTT.